This T cell receptor beta chain was observed in a study of persistence of HIV-infected CD4 T cells. The immunoSEQ assay was version 4, run in survey mode. Clones were read by immunoSEQ multiplex PCR, and TCRdb kept only the in-frame ones, dropping some. The profile shows some 30,000 clones, roughly 70% of them singletons. Worth noting for this clone: The antigen is undetermined.

V lost 10 bases and J lost 7, with 10 bases in between. Germline V lookup: CDR1 MNHEY, CDR2 SVGAGI. The CDR3 runs to 10 residues. Overlapping HIV-1 Gag 15-mer peptides at approximately 1 ug per peptide per mL were used. Responding CD4+ T cells were sorted by upregulation of both CD40 ligand and CD69. An approximately 17-hour stimulation of CD8-depleted PBMCs used anti-CD28/CD49d costimulation, CD40-blocking antibody and enfuvirtide. This TCR was recovered from an adult man with HIV who was CMV-seropositive. The specimen was CD4+ T cells sorted from PBMCs after roughly 18-hour stimulation, collected from a patient who received antiretroviral therapy. This chain links TRBV6-5 with TRBJ1-1; D is unclear. The chain's CDR3 is CATWRFEAFF. CDR3 sequence (DNA): TGTGCCACCTGGCGGTTTGAAGCTTTCTTT.